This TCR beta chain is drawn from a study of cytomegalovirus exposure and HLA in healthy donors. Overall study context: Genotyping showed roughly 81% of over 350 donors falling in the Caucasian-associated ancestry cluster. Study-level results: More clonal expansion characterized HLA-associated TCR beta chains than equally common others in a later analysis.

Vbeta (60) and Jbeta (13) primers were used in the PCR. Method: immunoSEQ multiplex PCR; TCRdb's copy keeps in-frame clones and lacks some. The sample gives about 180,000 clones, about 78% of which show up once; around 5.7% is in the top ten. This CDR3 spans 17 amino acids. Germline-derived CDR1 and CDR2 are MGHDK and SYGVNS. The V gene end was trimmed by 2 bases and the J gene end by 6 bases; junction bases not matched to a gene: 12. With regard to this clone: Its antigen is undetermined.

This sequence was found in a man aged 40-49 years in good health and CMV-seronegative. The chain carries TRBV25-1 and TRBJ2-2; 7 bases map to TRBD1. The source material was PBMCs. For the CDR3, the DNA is TGTGCCAGCAGTGAAGGAAGCCGACAGGGCTGGGCCGGGGAGCTGTTTTTT. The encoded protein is CASSEGSRQGWAGELFF.